The rows below give T cell receptor beta chains drawn from one sample of a study of beta chain features in type 1 diabetes. TCRdb's table, derived via immunoSEQ multiplex PCR, lists solely in-frame clones and lacks some. The profile covers roughly 500,000 clones, with roughly 11% appearing a single time and about 0.042% taken by the ten largest. The sequencing input was naive CD4+ T cells from blood. These receptor sequences come from a woman in her late teens or twenties in good health. Both conserved end residues are part of each CDR3. D genes are given only for firm matches. Clone size appears in some rows only: once, few, many, or a class for an expanded clone.

>TRBV18|.|.|TRBJ1-2
TGTGCCAGCTCCTCGGACGGTTTCTATGGCTACACCTTC
CASSSDGFYGYTF
>TRBV29-1|few|.|TRBJ1-4
TGCAGCGTCCTACGGGGGGCTGGAGAAAAACTGTTTTTT
CSVLRGAGEKLFF
>TRBV7-9|.|TRBD2|TRBJ2-3
TGTGCCAGCAGCCGTAGCGGGAGTGCCGCAGATACGCAGTATTTT
CASSRSGSAADTQYF
>TRBV30|.|.|TRBJ2-7
TGTGCCTGGAGTGTACGTTCGGGCTACGAGCAGTACTTC
CAWSVRSGYEQYF
>TRBV7-2|.|.|TRBJ2-3
TGTGCCAGCAGCAGGGGAGGACCCCGATCAGATACGCAGTATTTT
CASSRGGPRSDTQYF
>TRBV10-3|.|.|TRBJ1-1
TGTGCCACTCAGGAGGGCCTGAACACTGAAGCTTTCTTT
CATQEGLNTEAFF
>TRBV27|.|TRBD2|TRBJ2-1
TGTGCCAGCAGTTTGGGACTAGTGGGCTACAATGAGCAGTTCTTC
CASSLGLVGYNEQFF
>TRBV9|.|.|TRBJ2-2
TGTGCCAGCAGCGTAGCTCCAGCCAACACCGGGGAGCTGTTTTTT
CASSVAPANTGELFF
>TRBV19|.|.|TRBJ2-2
TGTGCCAGTAGTAGGGGCAGGTCGAACACCGGGGAGCTGTTTTTT
CASSRGRSNTGELFF
>TRBV7-2|few|.|TRBJ1-6
TGTGCCAGCAGCTTACTGTACGATTCACCCCTCCACTTT
CASSLLYDSPLHF
>TRBV11-2|few|TRBD1|TRBJ2-1
TGTGCCAGCAGCTCGGTGACAGGGATAAGGGGCCAGCAGTTCTTC
CASSSVTGIRGQQFF
>TRBV29-1|.|.|TRBJ1-1
TGCAGCGTTGAAGGAGTTGGAAGTGGTGAGGGTTTGAACACTGAAGCTTTCTTT
CSVEGVGSGEGLNTEAFF
>TRBV19|.|.|TRBJ2-2
TGTGCCAGTAGTATACAGGGAATCGGGGAGCTGTTTTTT
CASSIQGIGELFF
>TRBV9|.|.|TRBJ1-1
TGTGCCAGCAGCCGCGGGGGGAACACTGAAGCTTTCTTT
CASSRGGNTEAFF
>TRBV4-3|few|.|TRBJ2-1
TGCGCCAGCAGCCAGGCCGGGAGTAGGTTGAATGAGCAGTTCTTC
CASSQAGSRLNEQFF
>TRBV2|.|.|TRBJ2-2
TGTGCCAGCAGGGACGTGAACACCGGGGAGCTGTTTTTT
CASRDVNTGELFF
>TRBV27|once|TRBD1|TRBJ2-2
TGTGCCAGCAGCCCGGGACAGATGAACACCGGGGAGCTGTTTTTT
CASSPGQMNTGELFF
>TRBV7-3|few|TRBD1|TRBJ2-1
TGTGCCAGCAGCACCAACAGGGGCTCGGACAATGAGCAGTTCTTC
CASSTNRGSDNEQFF